The 14 T cell receptor beta chains reported below all come from one sample, sequenced in a study of chemoradiotherapy in HPV16-positive cancers. Produced via immunoSEQ multiplex PCR; TCRdb's table is partial and in-frame only. The table records around 17,000 clones, roughly 86% of them present only once. The sample consisted of blood, taken from a patient who underwent chemoradiotherapy. All receptors derive from a human donor with HPV-associated anogenital cancer.

The rearrangement links TRBV6-1 to TRBJ2-7; TRBD2 agrees at 11 bases. CDR3 size: 18 residues. Germline-derived CDR1 and CDR2 are MNHNS and SASEGT. V trimming: 4 bases; J trimming: 5 bases; junction bases outside the gene matches: 16. The CDR3 spells CASSGIPGTSGLRDEQYF. In DNA, the CDR3 is TGTGCCAGCAGTGGAATTCCCGGGACTAGCGGCCTGCGGGACGAGCAGTACTTC.

CDR3 sequence (DNA): TGTGCCAGCAGTCCGCAAGATCAAGAAGGCTACACCTTC. As protein: CASSPQDQEGYTF. The chain joins TRBV28 to TRBJ1-2; D remains ambiguous. CDR1 is MDHEN, CDR2 SYDVKM, per germline. V gave up 5 bases and J gave up 8 bases, with 15 bases separating them. The CDR3 consists of 13 residues.

Remarks on this clone: One end of the junction does not line up with germline, which may come from a read error. V and J are TRBV5-1 and TRBJ2-5; 7 bases align to TRBD1. From germline, CDR1 is SGHRS and CDR2 YFSETQ. CDR3 length: 16 amino acids. The CDR3 nucleotides are TGCGCCAGTAGCTATGGGACAGATAGGGCAAAAGAGACCCAGTACTTC. This sequence encodes CASSYGTDRAKETQYF.

V gene TRBV13 combines with J gene TRBJ2-7; 8 nucleotides line up with TRBD2. The CDR3 length is 16 residues. Germline CDR1 and CDR2: PRHDT and FYEKMQ (reference sequence). After removal of 3 bases from V and 4 bases from J, the junction contained 11 bases not matched to a gene. The CDR3: CASSLEREGLGYEQYF. The CDR3 DNA follows: TGTGCCAGCAGCTTGGAACGGGAGGGCCTCGGGTACGAGCAGTACTTC.

The V and J genes are TRBV11-2 and TRBJ1-3; no clear D gene. This CDR3 has 15 amino acids. Trimming removed 5 bases from V and 1 base from J, with 12 bases in between. Germline V gene data show CDR1 as SGHAT and CDR2 as FQNNGV. The DNA for the CDR3 is TGTGCCAGCAGCACCGGACTCCTTTCTGGAAACACCATATATTTT. Encoded protein: CASSTGLLSGNTIYF.

The V call is TRBV7-9, the J call TRBJ2-5; 7 nucleotides align to TRBD2. Looked up from germline, CDR1 is SEHNR and CDR2 is FQNEAQ (reference sequence). The CDR3 sequence is 14 residues long. V dropped 2 bases and J dropped 3; count of bases not matched to a gene: 3. In DNA, the CDR3 is TGTGCCAGCAGCTTACTGGGGAGGGAAGAGACCCAGTACTTC. It yields the protein CASSLLGREETQYF.

The chain recombines TRBV2 with TRBJ2-1; TRBD2 aligns across 9 bases. Trimming removed 7 bases from V and 8 bases from J; junction bases left unmatched: 6. Germline V gives CDR1 SNHLY, CDR2 FYNNEI. The CDR3 covers 13 residues. The CDR3 is CASNQRGVHEQFF. As DNA, the CDR3 is TGTGCCAGCAACCAGCGGGGGGTCCATGAGCAGTTCTTC.

J is TRBJ2-3 and V is TRBV7-6; TRBD1 is a possible D gene (5 bases). CDR3 length: 12 amino acids. Germline CDR1 and CDR2: SGHVS and FNYEAQ. Trimming removed 6 bases at V and 5 bases at J, with 9 bases between. CDR3 region: CASRGEEDTQYF. The DNA for the CDR3 is TGTGCCAGCAGAGGGGAAGAAGATACGCAGTATTTT.

The sample holds one count of this clone. As DNA, the CDR3 is TGCAGCGTCCCACGAGCGATGGGGGGCAATGAGCAGTTCTTC. Its protein product is CSVPRAMGGNEQFF. The gene calls are TRBV29-1 and TRBJ2-1; tentatively, D is TRBD2 (6 bases). The ends were cut back, 6 bases at V and 6 bases at J, with 18 bases in the middle. The germline CDR1 and CDR2 sequences are SQVTM and ANQGSEA. The CDR3 is 14 residues long.

The chain recombines TRBV19 with TRBJ1-1, with TRBD1 identical over 7 bases. The length of the CDR3 is 14 residues. Losses at the gene ends were 5 bases for V and 1 base for J; bases not matched to a gene: 4. The germline CDR1 and CDR2 sequences are LNHDA and SQIVND (reference sequence). CDR3 nucleotide sequence: TGTGCCAGTAGTCCCCGGGACAGGAACACTGAAGCTTTCTTT. It encodes CASSPRDRNTEAFF.

This clone was found once. This chain's CDR3 is CAISGDNSYEQYF. DNA of the CDR3: TGTGCCATCAGTGGGGATAACAGCTACGAGCAGTACTTC. V and J are TRBV10-3 and TRBJ2-7; D is unclear. Between the trimmed V and J ends, which lost 4 bases and 3 bases, there was a span of 10 bases. Germline CDR1 reads ENHRY; CDR2 reads SYGVKD. There are 13 residues in the CDR3.

V gene TRBV28 combines with J gene TRBJ2-7; a weak D match, TRBD1 (6 bases). The V and J ends lost 5 bases and 0 bases respectively, with 17 bases between them. The CDR3 is made up of 16 amino acids. CDR1 is MDHEN and CDR2 is SYDVKM in the germline V gene. The CDR3 region has the DNA TGTGCCAGCAGTCCTACAGGGTCCTACCTCTCCTACGAGCAGTACTTC. The encoded protein is CASSPTGSYLSYEQYF.

V gene TRBV4-2 combines with J gene TRBJ1-3; possibly TRBD1 for D (6 bases). Germline V CDR1 and CDR2: LGHNA, YNFKEQ. CDR3 length equals 16 residues. V lost 0 bases, J lost 2 bases, and 11 bases lay in between. In DNA form, the CDR3 reads TGTGCCAGCAGCCAAGAAGGGGGGCTTACTGGAAACACCATATATTTT. Its translation: CASSQEGGLTGNTIYF.

The count of this clone is one. The rearrangement uses TRBV11-3 and TRBJ2-6, with D uncertain. In germline, CDR1 is SGHNT, CDR2 YENEEA. The CDR3 contains 13 residues. Trimming took 5 bases from V and 1 from J, leaving 3 bases between them. DNA for the CDR3: TGTGCCAGCAGCCCGTCTGGGGCCAACGTCCTGACTTTC. Its protein is CASSPSGANVLTF.